Below are 9 T cell receptor beta chains sequenced from a single sample in a study of CD8+ T cells in alopecia areata. Reverse transcribed after extraction, RNA yielded cDNA as the sequencing template. Clones were read by immunoSEQ multiplex PCR, and TCRdb kept only the in-frame ones, dropping some. The sample carries about 130,000 clones, about 60% recorded once. Sequenced here: CD4+ T cells sorted from blood, sampled at week 0. Receptors originate from a human donor with alopecia areata.

The rearrangement uses TRBV7-6 and TRBJ2-1; no clear D. From germline, CDR1 is SGHVS and CDR2 FNYEAQ. With 8 bases removed from V and 9 bases from J, the gap between germline ends came to 14 bases. The CDR3 totals 12 residues. The CDR3 DNA reads as TGTGCCAGCTCCCTCCCCATGGCTGAGCAGTTCTTC. Translation: CASSLPMAEQFF. Using reference TRBV7-6 and TRBJ2-1 for the parts outside the CDR3, the full variable domain is GAGVSQSPRYKVTKRGQDVALRCDPISGHVSLYWYRQALGQGPEFLTYFNYEAQQDKSGLPNDRFSAERPEGSISTLTIQRTEQRDSAMYRCASSLPMAEQFFGPGTRLTVL.

The V call is TRBV2, the J call TRBJ2-7, with D perhaps matching TRBD1 (5 bases). This CDR3 comprises 13 residues. Trimming removed 2 bases from V and 3 bases from J, with 8 bases in between. From germline, CDR1 is SNHLY and CDR2 FYNNEI. The DNA for the CDR3 is TGTGCCAGCAGTGAACAGCAGGGCTACGAGCAGTACTTC. Amino acid sequence: CASSEQQGYEQYF.

Note on this clone: The junction does not match germline at one end; this may be a read error. The chain has TRBV6-5 and TRBJ2-1; 7 nucleotides agree with TRBD1. Germline CDR1 and CDR2: MNHEY and SVGAGI. The CDR3 loop spans 13 amino acids. The CDR3 nucleotides are TGTGCCAGCAGTTACAAGCCAAGGGGGCGCTTGATCTTC. As protein: CASSYKPRGRLIF.

Comment on this clone: At one of its ends the junction is not consistent with the germline gene, which may arise from a read error. This chain joins TRBV7-7 and TRBJ1-6, with 7 bases fitting TRBD1. The CDR3 is made up of 19 amino acids. Germline CDR1 reads SSHAT; CDR2 reads FNYEAQ (reference sequence). CDR3 sequence (DNA): TGTGCTAGCAGCTTAGACCGGGACAGTGGGAGCTCCTATAATTCACCCCTCCACTTT. Protein sequence: CASSLDRDSGSSYNSPLHF.

The gene calls are TRBV28 and TRBJ2-7; no firm D call. V lost 7 bases to trimming and J lost 2 bases, with 12 bases between them. From germline, CDR1 is MDHEN and CDR2 SYDVKM. The CDR3 has 13 amino acids. CDR3 protein: CASTPPRTYEQYF. Written as DNA, the CDR3 is TGTGCCAGCACCCCACCGAGAACCTACGAGCAGTACTTC.

The genes are TRBV9 and TRBJ1-6; maybe TRBD1 (5 bases). This CDR3 comprises 15 residues. V lost 3 bases and J 6 bases, leaving 13 bases between the germline ends. The V gene's germline CDR1 is SGDLS and CDR2 YYNGEE. The CDR3 DNA reads TGTGCCAGCAGCGCTCACGACAGCACTAATTCACCCCTCCACTTT. This translates into CASSAHDSTNSPLHF.

This sequence joins TRBV6-5 and TRBJ1-6, with TRBD1 matching 9 bases. V shed 2 bases and J 10 bases; nucleotides not matched to a gene: 6. CDR3 length: 15 amino acids. Germline CDR1 reads MNHEY; CDR2 reads SVGAGI. CDR3 nucleotides: TGTGCCAGCAGTTACACAGGGGGCAAAGAATCACCCCTCCACTTT. It codes for CASSYTGGKESPLHF.

The rearrangement links TRBV18 to TRBJ1-2; 7 positions match TRBD1. Per the germline V gene, CDR1 is KGHSH and CDR2 is LQKENI. The CDR3 is made up of 15 amino acids. V lost 2 bases and J lost 4; bases outside the gene matches: 7. The CDR3 here is CASSPKTGLSYGYTF. The CDR3 DNA reads as TGTGCCAGCTCACCAAAGACAGGGCTGAGCTATGGCTACACCTTC.

The chain uses TRBV5-6 and TRBJ1-4; D perhaps matches TRBD1 (6 bases). Germline V lookup: CDR1 SGHDT, CDR2 YYEEEE. Trimming shortened V by 1 base and J by 4 bases, and 17 bases separated the two germline ends. The CDR3 has 17 residues. CDR3 region: CASSLMRGDILNEKLFF. Written as DNA, the CDR3 is TGTGCCAGCAGCTTGATGCGGGGGGACATCCTTAATGAAAAACTGTTTTTT.